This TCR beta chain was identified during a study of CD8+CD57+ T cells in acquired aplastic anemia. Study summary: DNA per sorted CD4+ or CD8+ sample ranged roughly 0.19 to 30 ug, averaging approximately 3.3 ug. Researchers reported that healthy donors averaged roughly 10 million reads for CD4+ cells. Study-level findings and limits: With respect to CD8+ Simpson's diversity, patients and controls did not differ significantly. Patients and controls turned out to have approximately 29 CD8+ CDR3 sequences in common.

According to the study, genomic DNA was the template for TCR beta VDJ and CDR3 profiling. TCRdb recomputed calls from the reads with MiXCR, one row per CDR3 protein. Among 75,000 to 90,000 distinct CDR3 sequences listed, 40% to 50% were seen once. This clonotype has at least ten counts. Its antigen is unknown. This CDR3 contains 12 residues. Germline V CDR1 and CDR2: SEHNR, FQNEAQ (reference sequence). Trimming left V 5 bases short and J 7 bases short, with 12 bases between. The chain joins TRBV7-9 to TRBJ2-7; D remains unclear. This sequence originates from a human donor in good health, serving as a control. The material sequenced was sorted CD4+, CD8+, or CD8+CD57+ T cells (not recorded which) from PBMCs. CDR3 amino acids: CASSPPDGEQYF. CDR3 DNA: TGTGCCAGCAGCCCGCCGGACGGGGAGCAGTACTTC.